This TCR beta chain was found in a study of T cell changes during pregnancy in multiple sclerosis. Sequencing used immunoSEQ multiplex PCR; TCRdb keeps in-frame clones, though not all of them. In the table there are about 69,000 clones, approximately 90% of which are singletons. Germline CDR1 SGDLS, CDR2 YYNGEE. The CDR3 runs to 15 residues. Trimming removed 4 bases from V and 2 bases from J; junction bases left unmatched: 9. The chain uses TRBV9 and TRBJ2-7; 7 bases fit TRBD1. The receptor was isolated from a female donor with multiple sclerosis, enrolled in a pregnancy study. Source: peripheral blood, taken in the third trimester of pregnancy. The CDR3 coding sequence is TGTGCCAGCAGCACCCGACAGGGTCCTACCTACGAGCAGTACTTC. Translation: CASSTRQGPTYEQYF.